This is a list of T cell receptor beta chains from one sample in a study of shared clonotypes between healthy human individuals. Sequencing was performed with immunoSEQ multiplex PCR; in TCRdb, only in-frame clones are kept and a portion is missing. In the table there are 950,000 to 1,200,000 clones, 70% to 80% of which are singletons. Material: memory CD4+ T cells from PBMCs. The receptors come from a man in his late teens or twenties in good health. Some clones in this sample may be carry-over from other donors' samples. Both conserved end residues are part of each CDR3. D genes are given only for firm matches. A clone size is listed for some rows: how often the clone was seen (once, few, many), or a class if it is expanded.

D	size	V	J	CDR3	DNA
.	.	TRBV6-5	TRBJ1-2	CASSYTGGLYGYTF	TGTGCCAGCAGTTATACCGGGGGACTCTATGGCTACACCTTC
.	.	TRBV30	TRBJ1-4	CAWSPPNGGEKLFF	TGTGCCTGGAGTCCTCCTAACGGGGGTGAAAAACTGTTTTTT
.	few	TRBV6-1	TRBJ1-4	CASSLTTGFNEKLFF	TGTGCCAGCAGTCTTACCACAGGATTTAATGAAAAACTGTTTTTT
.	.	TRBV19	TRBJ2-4	CASSIETQAKNIQYF	TGTGCCAGTAGTATAGAGACTCAAGCCAAAAACATTCAGTACTTC
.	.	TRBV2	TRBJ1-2	CASSGRAGDGYTF	TGTGCCAGCAGTGGCAGGGCGGGGGATGGCTACACCTTC
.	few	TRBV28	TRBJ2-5	CASSFRGRRGLYF	TGTGCCAGCAGTTTTCGTGGCAGAAGGGGATTGTACTTC
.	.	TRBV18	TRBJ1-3	CASSPPGGAGNTIYF	TGTGCCAGCTCACCACCGGGAGGGGCTGGAAACACCATATATTTT
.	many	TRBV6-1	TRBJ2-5	CASRRDGEETQYF	TGTGCCAGCAGGCGGGATGGGGAAGAGACCCAGTACTTC
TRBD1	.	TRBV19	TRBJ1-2	CASSPQGARGYTF	TGTGCCAGTAGTCCACAGGGGGCACGGGGCTACACCTTC
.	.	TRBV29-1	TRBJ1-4	CSFTTGFGVGEKLFF	TGCAGCTTCACTACAGGGTTTGGGGTTGGGGAAAAACTGTTTTTT
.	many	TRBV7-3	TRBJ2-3	CASSFGSTDTQYF	TGTGCCAGCAGCTTCGGTAGCACAGATACGCAGTATTTT
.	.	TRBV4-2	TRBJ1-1	CASSQEPGAIEAFF	TGTGCCAGCAGCCAAGAACCGGGTGCGATTGAAGCTTTCTTT
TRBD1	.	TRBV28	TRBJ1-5	CASSLSSGGTQPQHF	TGTGCCAGCAGTTTATCGTCAGGGGGGACTCAGCCCCAGCATTTT
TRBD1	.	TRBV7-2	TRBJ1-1	CASSYDRETEAFF	TGTGCCAGCAGCTACGACAGGGAAACTGAAGCTTTCTTT
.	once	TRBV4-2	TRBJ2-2	CASRGRGPNTGELFF	TGTGCCAGCAGAGGGCGGGGGCCGAACACCGGGGAGCTGTTTTTT
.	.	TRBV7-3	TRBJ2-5	CASSLIGRFQETQYF	TGTGCCAGCAGCTTAATCGGGCGTTTCCAAGAGACCCAGTACTTC
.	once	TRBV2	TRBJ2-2	CASSVYSTGELFF	TGTGCCAGCAGTGTTTACAGCACCGGGGAGCTGTTTTTT
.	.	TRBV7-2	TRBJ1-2	CASSLDWTALYGYTF	TGTGCCAGCAGCTTAGACTGGACAGCCCTTTATGGCTACACCTTC
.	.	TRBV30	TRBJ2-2	CAWIAAAARNTGELFF	TGTGCCTGGATCGCCGCTGCAGCGAGAAACACCGGGGAGCTGTTTTTT
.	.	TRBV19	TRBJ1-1	CASSPGSHRAYTEAFF	TGTGCCAGTAGCCCGGGATCCCACAGGGCGTACACTGAAGCTTTCTTT
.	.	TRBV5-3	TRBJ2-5	CARRPRGAGVKKTQYF	TGTGCCAGAAGACCAAGGGGCGCAGGGGTCAAAAAGACCCAGTACTTC
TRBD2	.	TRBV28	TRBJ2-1	CASSLWGPSGSSYNEQFF	TGTGCCAGCAGTTTATGGGGTCCTAGCGGGAGCTCCTACAATGAGCAGTTCTTC
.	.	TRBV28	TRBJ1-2	CASSLGTSVRGYTF	TGTGCCAGCAGTTTAGGGACCTCGGTGCGAGGCTACACCTTC